A selection of T cell receptor beta chains follows, all from one sample in a study of blood T cell repertoires in COVID-19. Produced via immunoSEQ multiplex PCR; TCRdb's table is partial and in-frame only. The sample includes about 220,000 clones, 82% of them seen just once. Sample: PBMCs or T cells enriched from blood (not recorded which). Every receptor here comes from a woman between 55 and 75 years old who had recovered from COVID-19. CDR3s include the opening cysteine and the closing phenylalanine or tryptophan. The D gene is left open where the match is weak. Clone size is not always given. Where it is, it says once, few, many or a class for expanded clones.

j_call,d_call,clone_size,v_call,cdr3_aa,cdr3_nt
TRBJ1-1,.,.,TRBV7-8,CASSPRRDYTEAFF,TGTGCCAGCAGCCCCCGCCGGGACTACACTGAAGCTTTCTTT
TRBJ2-1,.,.,TRBV29-1,CSVGWRRDNEQFF,TGCAGCGTTGGTTGGAGGAGGGACAATGAGCAGTTCTTC
TRBJ2-2,.,.,TRBV6-4,CASRIEVDGELFF,TGTGCCAGCAGAATTGAGGTTGATGGGGAGCTGTTTTTT
TRBJ1-1,TRBD1,.,TRBV18,CASSRDRGDTEAFF,TGTGCCAGCTCGCGGGACAGGGGAGATACTGAAGCTTTCTTT
TRBJ1-5,TRBD1,once,TRBV19,CASSGNRGNNQPQHF,TGTGCCAGTAGTGGAAACAGGGGGAACAATCAGCCCCAGCATTTT
TRBJ2-5,.,.,TRBV11-3,CASSLGGSRLGETQYF,TGTGCCAGCAGCTTAGGTGGCAGCAGGTTGGGAGAGACCCAGTACTTC
TRBJ1-2,.,.,TRBV3-1/TRBV3-2,CASSSTENYGYTF,TGTGCCAGCAGCTCAACAGAGAACTATGGCTACACCTTC
TRBJ1-2,.,.,TRBV12-3/TRBV12-4,CASSPGEGYGYTF,TGTGCCAGCAGTCCAGGGGAGGGCTATGGCTACACCTTC
TRBJ1-1,TRBD1,.,TRBV25-1,CASSELGRQGFDAEAFF,TGTGCCAGCAGTGAATTGGGAAGACAGGGGTTCGACGCTGAAGCTTTCTTT
TRBJ2-7,TRBD2,.,TRBV19,CASSIRLAGDEQYF,TGTGCCAGTAGTATTAGGCTAGCGGGAGACGAGCAGTACTTC
TRBJ1-2,.,.,TRBV6-5,CASSHQLFDSRGYTF,TGTGCCAGCAGTCACCAGCTATTTGACAGTAGAGGCTACACCTTC
TRBJ2-1,.,.,TRBV5-4,CASSSVQGPEQFF,TGTGCCAGCAGCTCGGTACAGGGTCCTGAGCAGTTCTTC
TRBJ2-1,.,.,TRBV27,CASSLLESNEQFF,TGTGCCAGCAGTTTACTAGAGAGCAATGAGCAGTTCTTC
TRBJ2-7,TRBD2,.,TRBV3-1/TRBV3-2,CASSQEAGVLIEQYF,TGTGCCAGCAGCCAAGAGGCGGGAGTACTGATCGAGCAGTACTTC
TRBJ2-1,.,.,TRBV5-5,CASFTPGGTVNEQFF,TGTGCCAGCTTCACGCCCGGGGGAACTGTCAATGAGCAGTTCTTC
TRBJ1-5,TRBD1,.,TRBV27,CASSLTGTASNQPQHF,TGTGCCAGCAGCCTAACCGGGACAGCGAGCAATCAGCCCCAGCATTTT
TRBJ1-6,.,.,TRBV12-3/TRBV12-4,CASSLSYNSPLHF,TGTGCCAGCTCCTTATCTTATAATTCACCCCTCCACTTT
TRBJ2-2,TRBD2,.,TRBV9,CASSKTSGGATGELFF,TGTGCCAGCAGCAAGACTAGCGGGGGGGCCACCGGGGAGCTGTTTTTT
TRBJ2-7,.,.,TRBV10-3,CAISGFEYEQYF,TGTGCCATCAGTGGATTCGAGTACGAGCAGTACTTC
TRBJ2-3,.,.,TRBV7-3,CASSSGRGDTQYF,TGTGCCAGCAGCTCCGGACGGGGAGATACGCAGTATTTT
TRBJ2-7,TRBD2,once,TRBV5-4,CASSSGRTSDSYEQYF,TGTGCCAGCAGCTCGGGTCGGACTAGCGACTCCTACGAGCAGTACTTC
TRBJ1-3,TRBD1,few,TRBV19,CASTAGTGDGNTIYF,TGTGCCAGTACCGCTGGGACAGGGGACGGAAACACCATATATTTT
TRBJ1-2,.,.,TRBV5-6,CASSLGARTQGYTF,TGTGCCAGCAGCTTGGGGGCCCGGACACAGGGCTACACCTTC
TRBJ2-2,.,.,TRBV3-1/TRBV3-2,CASSLASGLTNTGELFF,TGTGCCAGCAGCCTGGCGTCGGGTCTAACGAACACCGGGGAGCTGTTTTTT
TRBJ1-6,TRBD1,.,TRBV6-1,CASSDRGKNSPLHF,TGTGCCAGCAGTGACAGGGGGAAAAATTCACCCCTCCACTTT
TRBJ1-5,TRBD1,.,TRBV6-6,CASSPTGGTQPQHF,TGTGCCAGCAGTCCGACAGGGGGCACTCAGCCCCAGCATTTT
TRBJ2-1,.,once,TRBV10-2,CASSELRAGRGSNEQFF,TGCGCCAGCAGCGAACTACGAGCGGGAAGGGGGTCCAATGAGCAGTTCTTC
TRBJ1-2,TRBD1,.,TRBV19,CASSTPGQENYGYTF,TGTGCCAGTAGTACCCCGGGACAGGAGAACTATGGCTACACCTTC
TRBJ1-2,TRBD1,.,TRBV4-3,CASSQDTRTGGSTF,TGCGCCAGCAGCCAAGATACTAGGACAGGAGGGTCAACCTTC
TRBJ2-2,TRBD2,.,TRBV5-1,CASSLAGGANTGELFF,TGCGCCAGCAGCTTGGCGGGGGGGGCGAACACCGGGGAGCTGTTTTTT
TRBJ2-7,.,.,TRBV6-2/TRBV6-3,CASSPPQSGSRSYEQYF,TGTGCCAGCAGTCCCCCCCAGAGCGGCAGCAGGAGCTACGAGCAGTACTTC
TRBJ1-4,TRBD1,.,TRBV5-1,CASSSSPGQGNEKLFF,TGCGCCAGCAGTTCCAGCCCGGGACAGGGGAATGAAAAACTGTTTTTT
TRBJ1-1,.,once,TRBV6-5,CASSPGGGRRTEAFF,TGTGCCAGCAGTCCCGGGGGGGGGCGAAGGACTGAAGCTTTCTTT
TRBJ1-3,.,few,TRBV12-5,CASGSFLGSTGNTIYF,TGTGCTAGTGGTTCCTTCTTGGGGAGTACTGGAAACACCATATATTTT
TRBJ2-1,TRBD2,once,TRBV19,CASSSGTSGSIDEQFF,TGTGCCAGTAGTTCCGGGACTAGCGGGAGTATCGATGAGCAGTTCTTC
TRBJ2-2,.,.,TRBV28,CASRAPGLNTGELFF,TGTGCCAGCAGAGCGCCGGGACTGAACACCGGGGAGCTGTTTTTT
TRBJ2-5,TRBD2,few,TRBV25-1,CASSDDSGAETQYF,TGTGCCAGCAGTGATGATAGCGGGGCGGAGACCCAGTACTTC
TRBJ1-6,.,.,TRBV6-5,CASSYSSRGADSPLHF,TGTGCCAGCAGTTACTCCTCCCGGGGGGCGGATTCACCCCTCCACTTT
TRBJ1-1,.,.,TRBV10-3,CAIGTGMNTEAFF,TGTGCCATCGGCACAGGGATGAACACTGAAGCTTTCTTT
TRBJ2-7,.,.,TRBV9,CASSEGIDGYEQYF,TGTGCCAGCAGCGAGGGGATCGACGGCTACGAGCAGTACTTC
TRBJ1-1,TRBD1,.,TRBV4-1,CASSLGQGANRAFF,TGCGCCAGCAGCTTGGGACAGGGGGCGAATAGGGCTTTCTTT
TRBJ1-5,TRBD1,.,TRBV5-1,CASSPGEGQGLNQPQHF,TGCGCCAGCAGCCCCGGAGAGGGACAGGGACTTAATCAGCCCCAGCATTTT
TRBJ1-1,.,.,TRBV7-2,CASSLAQGLNTEAFF,TGTGCCAGCAGCTTAGCGCAGGGTCTGAACACTGAAGCTTTCTTT
TRBJ1-2,.,.,TRBV3-1/TRBV3-2,CASSQGANYGYTF,TGTGCCAGCAGCCAAGGAGCTAACTATGGCTACACCTTC
TRBJ1-1,.,.,TRBV13,CASSLYNTEAFF,TGTGCCAGCAGCTTATATAACACTGAAGCTTTCTTT
TRBJ2-1,TRBD2,.,TRBV10-3,CAISGTSGSGEQFF,TGTGCCATCAGTGGAACTAGCGGGTCGGGCGAGCAGTTCTTC
TRBJ2-2,TRBD2,.,TRBV4-3,CASSQEPLRGGTGELFF,TGCGCCAGCAGCCAAGAACCCCTGCGGGGGGGCACCGGGGAGCTGTTTTTT
TRBJ2-7,.,.,TRBV5-6,CASSLGATPRYEQYF,TGTGCCAGCAGCTTGGGGGCAACCCCACGTTACGAGCAGTACTTC
TRBJ1-3,.,.,TRBV6-5,CASSSDSLGGNTIYF,TGTGCCAGCAGCTCGGACAGCCTTGGGGGAAACACCATATATTTT
TRBJ2-3,TRBD2,.,TRBV14,CASSQDLTSLDTQYF,TGTGCCAGCAGCCAAGATTTGACTAGCCTTGATACGCAGTATTTT
TRBJ2-7,.,.,TRBV19,CASSPRRDYEQYF,TGTGCCAGTAGTCCCCGGAGAGACTACGAGCAGTACTTC